This TCR beta chain emerged from a study of read filtering for tumor transcriptome and immune sequencing. For the study at large: The cohort had about 16 men and approximately 13 women aged roughly 47 to 85, mean roughly 66 years. Revised staging placed fewer than ten patients in R-ISS I, around 15 in II, more than 5 in III. IR-seq gave about 3.5 to 11 million TCR reads per sample; RNA-seq gave about 80 to 1273.

Sampling of bone marrow took place during active disease in every patient. Germline loops: CDR1 LNHDA, CDR2 SQIVND (reference sequence). J lost 5 bases, V lost 7 bases, and 10 bases had no gene match. CDR3 length: 15 amino acids. This clonotype has ten or more counts. From roughly 400 ng of RNA, a library with molecular barcoded alpha/delta and beta/gamma adaptors was made. TCRdb re-analysed the reads in MiXCR, keeping a single row per CDR3 protein. This sample yields about 9,100 distinct CDR3 sequences, of which 15% to 20% are seen a single time; 25% to 30% belongs to the top ten. This TCR derives from a donor at least 40 years old with multiple myeloma. Sequenced material: a population of CD138-negative cells sorted from bone marrow. This chain uses TRBV19 with TRBJ2-2, with 7 nucleotides matching TRBD1. As DNA, the CDR3 is TGTGCCAGTACGACAGGGTACCCCAGGACCGGGGAGCTGTTTTTT. Its protein is CASTTGYPRTGELFF.